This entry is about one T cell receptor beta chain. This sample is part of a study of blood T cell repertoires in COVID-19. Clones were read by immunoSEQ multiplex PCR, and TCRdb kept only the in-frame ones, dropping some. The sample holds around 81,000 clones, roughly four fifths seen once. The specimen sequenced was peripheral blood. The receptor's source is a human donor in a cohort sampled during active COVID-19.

The chain's CDR3 is CASSSSTGQGASGANVLTF. CDR3 in DNA: TGCGCCAGCAGCTCATCAACGGGACAAGGGGCCTCTGGGGCCAACGTCCTGACTTTC. The V call is TRBV5-1, the J call TRBJ2-6, with a weak D call TRBD1 (6 bases). The CDR3 has 19 residues. CDR1 is SGHRS and CDR2 is YFSETQ in the germline V gene. The V end lost 3 bases, the J end lost 0 bases, and 19 bases lay between the germline ends.